This section outlines one T cell receptor (beta chain) sequence together with its context. Its cognate antigen is unknown. CDR1 is SSHAT and CDR2 is FNYEAQ in the germline V gene (reference sequence). The CDR3 runs 15 residues. V dropped 1 base and J dropped 4 bases, with 10 bases sitting between them. It was with 60 Vbeta and 13 Jbeta primers that the PCR ran. Generated by immunoSEQ multiplex PCR, the TCRdb table keeps only in-frame clones and is missing some. Listed are some 46,000 clones; approximately 8.8% falls within the top ten. The entry originates in a study of cytomegalovirus exposure and HLA in healthy donors. Study findings and constraints: Per published reports, the classifier diagnosed cytomegalovirus status with high specificity and sensitivity. A missense variant in DCLRE1C was later tied to TCR beta V- and J-gene trimming. Earlier analysis looked at TCR beta V segments, and most were productive about 87% or about 30% of the time. Sequencing depth roughly uniform across donors was assumed in presence/absence analyses.

The sample taken for sequencing was PBMCs. The chain uses TRBV7-7 and TRBJ2-2; maybe TRBD1 (6 bases). The sequence derives from a male donor in good health and CMV-seronegative. The CDR3 loop reads CASSLGGLSTGELFF. Written as DNA, the CDR3 is TGTGCCAGCAGCTTAGGGGGGCTGAGCACCGGGGAGCTGTTTTTT.